This T cell receptor beta chain originates from a study of beta chain features in type 1 diabetes. The CDR3 length is 16 residues. Trimming at V came to 2 bases and at J to 7 bases, leaving 9 bases not matched to a gene. Looked up from germline, CDR1 is KGHSH and CDR2 is LQKENI. Regarding the study as a whole: There was a moderate but significant shortening of TCRB CDR3s in all four CD4+ subsets of Type 1 diabetes patients.

In the case of this clone: Antigen unknown.

Expressed TCRB transcripts were sequenced after all isolated RNA was converted to cDNA. Assay used: immunoSEQ multiplex PCR; TCRdb lists only in-frame clones, some missing. Here the sample spans some 350,000 clones, roughly 13% being singletons. V and J are TRBV18 and TRBJ2-7; 12 bases fit TRBD2. Sequenced material: naive CD4+ T cells from blood. The sequence was obtained from a woman aged 18-29 years with type 1 diabetes. Written as DNA, the CDR3 is TGTGCCAGCTCACCATCAGCTAGCGGGAGGGCGGAAGAGCAGTACTTC. Translating gives CASSPSASGRAEEQYF.